This TCR beta chain was recorded in a study of T cells after yellow fever vaccination. This clonotype has a count of ten or more. CDR3 length: 15 amino acids. Trimming removed 1 base at V and 4 bases at J, with 11 bases between. CDR1 is SGHTA and CDR2 is FQGNSA in the germline V gene. MiXCR was run by TCRdb on the 5' RACE reads, yielding one entry per CDR3 protein. The sample has 13,000 or so distinct CDR3 sequences, 4.5% to 6% seen once; the top ten hold 45% to 65%. Broader study findings: Post-booster reappearance was seen for most primary-vaccination clones (96% CD4, roughly 91% CD8).

Sample: PBMCs, either bulk or a sorted T-cell subset (CD4+, CD8+, memory, or dextramer-sorted; not recorded which), taken 45 days after the yellow fever booster vaccination. V usage is TRBV7-2 and J usage is TRBJ2-1; D assignment may be TRBD1 or TRBD2 (5 bases each). This receptor was obtained from a young man who received the YFV17D yellow fever vaccine. The DNA for the CDR3 is TGTGCCAGCAGCTTAGGGGGGAATATGTACAATGAGCAGTTCTTC. Amino acid sequence: CASSLGGNMYNEQFF.